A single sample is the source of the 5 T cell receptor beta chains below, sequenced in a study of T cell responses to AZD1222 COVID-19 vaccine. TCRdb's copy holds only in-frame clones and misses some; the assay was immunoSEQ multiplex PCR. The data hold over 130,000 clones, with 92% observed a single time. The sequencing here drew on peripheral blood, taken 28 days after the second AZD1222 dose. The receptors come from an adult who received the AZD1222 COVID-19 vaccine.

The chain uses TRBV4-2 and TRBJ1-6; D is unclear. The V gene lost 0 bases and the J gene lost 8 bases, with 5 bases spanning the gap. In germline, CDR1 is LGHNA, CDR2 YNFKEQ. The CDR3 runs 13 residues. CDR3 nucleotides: TGTGCCAGCAGCCAAGATCAAGATTCACCCCTCCACTTT. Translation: CASSQDQDSPLHF.

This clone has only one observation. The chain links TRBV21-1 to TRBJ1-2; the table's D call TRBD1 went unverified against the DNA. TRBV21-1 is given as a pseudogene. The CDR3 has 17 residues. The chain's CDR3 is CASSGVRRGKFSEGYTF. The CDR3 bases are TGTGCCAGCAGCGGGGTCAGAAGGGGGAAATTTTCCGAGGGCTACACCTTC.

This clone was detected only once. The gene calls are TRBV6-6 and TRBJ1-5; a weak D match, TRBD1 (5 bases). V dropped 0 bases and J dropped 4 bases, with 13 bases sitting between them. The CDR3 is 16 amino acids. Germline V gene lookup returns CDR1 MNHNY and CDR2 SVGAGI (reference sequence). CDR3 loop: CASSYSRTIPNQPQHF. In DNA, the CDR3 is TGTGCCAGCAGTTACTCCCGGACAATTCCTAATCAGCCCCAGCATTTT.

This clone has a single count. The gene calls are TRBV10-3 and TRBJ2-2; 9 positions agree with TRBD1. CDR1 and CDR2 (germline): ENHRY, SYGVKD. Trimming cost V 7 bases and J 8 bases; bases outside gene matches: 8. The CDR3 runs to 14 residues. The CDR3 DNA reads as TGTGCCATCAAGGGACAGGGAGAATCGGGGGAGCTGTTTTTT. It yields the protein CAIKGQGESGELFF.

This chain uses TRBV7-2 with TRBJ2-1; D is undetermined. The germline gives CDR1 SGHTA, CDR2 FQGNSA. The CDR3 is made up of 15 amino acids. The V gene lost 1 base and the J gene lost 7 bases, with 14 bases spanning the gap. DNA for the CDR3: TGTGCCAGCAGCTTAGTGAGCATAGTCGCAAATGAGCAGTTCTTC. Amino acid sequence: CASSLVSIVANEQFF.